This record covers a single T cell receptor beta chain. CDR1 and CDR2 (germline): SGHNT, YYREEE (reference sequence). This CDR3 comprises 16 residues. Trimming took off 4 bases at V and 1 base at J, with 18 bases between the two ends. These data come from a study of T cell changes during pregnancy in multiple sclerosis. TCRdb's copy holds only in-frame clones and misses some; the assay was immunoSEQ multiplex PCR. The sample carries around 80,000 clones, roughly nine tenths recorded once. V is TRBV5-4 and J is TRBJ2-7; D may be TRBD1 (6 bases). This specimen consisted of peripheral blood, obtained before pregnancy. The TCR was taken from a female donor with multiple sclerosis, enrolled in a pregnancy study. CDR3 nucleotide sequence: TGTGCCAGCAGCCAGGGGAGAGGGAGCATATCCTACGAGCAGTACTTC. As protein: CASSQGRGSISYEQYF.